This is a list of T cell receptor beta chains from one sample in a study of blood T cell repertoires in COVID-19. The repertoire was sequenced with immunoSEQ multiplex PCR; TCRdb's copy has only in-frame clones and lacks some. The sample carries around 230,000 clones, around 88% recorded once. Source material: PBMCs or T cells enriched from blood (not recorded which). The receptors derive from a woman aged 40 to 49 with acute COVID-19. CDR3s include the opening cysteine and the closing phenylalanine or tryptophan. The D gene is left open where the match is weak. Not all rows give a size; the values are once, few, many and, for expanded clones, a class.

>TRBD2|TRBJ2-3|TRBV7-2|.
TGTGCCAGCAGCCGCTTAGGGAGGGGAACAGATACGCAGTATTTT
CASSRLGRGTDTQYF
>TRBD2|TRBJ2-3|TRBV7-2|.
TGTGCCAGCAGCTTAGCGTTCGCTAGCGGGAGGACTACGCAGTATTTT
CASSLAFASGRTTQYF
>.|TRBJ1-2|TRBV11-2|.
TGTGCCAGCAGCTTTGGGACTGGGCGGTATGGCTACACCTTC
CASSFGTGRYGYTF
>.|TRBJ1-6|TRBV5-4|few
TGTGCCAGCAGCTTCGGGAGCTCCTATAATTCACCCCTCCACTTT
CASSFGSSYNSPLHF
>.|TRBJ1-2|TRBV29-1|once
TGCAGCGTTGAGCGGGATCCTGGCTACACCTTC
CSVERDPGYTF
>.|TRBJ1-1|TRBV5-6|.
TGTGCCAGCAGCGGCCGGGGGGTCAGGGTGTCAGCTTTCTTT
CASSGRGVRVSAFF
>TRBD1|TRBJ1-5|TRBV5-6|.
TGTGCCAGCAGCTCCGGGACAGGGGTGCGCAATCAGCCCCAGCATTTT
CASSSGTGVRNQPQHF
>.|TRBJ1-1|TRBV11-2|.
TGTGCCAGCAGCTCCCTGACAGGAGTGTCTGAAGCTTTCTTT
CASSSLTGVSEAFF
>.|TRBJ1-2|TRBV7-9|.
TGTGCCAGCAGTTCCTCCTCCCTCAACTATGGCTACACCTTC
CASSSSSLNYGYTF
>.|TRBJ1-3|TRBV3-1/TRBV3-2|.
TGTGCCAGCAGCCGGGAGGCTGGAAACACCATATATTTT
CASSREAGNTIYF
>TRBD1|TRBJ1-2|TRBV29-1|.
TGCAGCGTTCGGGACAGGGGATCGGCTAACTATGGCTACACCTTC
CSVRDRGSANYGYTF
>TRBD1|TRBJ2-2|TRBV6-5|.
TGTGCCAGCAGTTACTCTGAGACAGGGGGCCCGGGGGAGCTGTTTTTT
CASSYSETGGPGELFF
>.|TRBJ1-6|TRBV6-6|.
TGTGCCAGCAGACCCCTAGATCTACGCAGTTCACCCCTCCACTTT
CASRPLDLRSSPLHF
>TRBD1|TRBJ1-1|TRBV9|.
TGTGCCAGCAGCGTAGGTGGCAGGGGGACTGAAGCTTTCTTT
CASSVGGRGTEAFF
>.|TRBJ2-5|TRBV7-2|.
TGTGCCATCAGGGGGGGGATGGAGACCCAGTACTTC
CAIRGGMETQYF
>.|TRBJ1-1|TRBV2|once
TGTGCCAGCAGTGCCCGCGGTACTGAAGCTTTCTTT
CASSARGTEAFF
>TRBD1|TRBJ1-4|TRBV28|.
TGTGCCAGCACCCAAGGAGGGACAGTTAATGAAAAACTGTTTTTT
CASTQGGTVNEKLFF
>TRBD1|TRBJ1-6|TRBV5-1|.
TGCGCCAGCAGCTTGGAAGGGACAGGGGATTCACCCCTCCACTTT
CASSLEGTGDSPLHF
>.|TRBJ2-5|TRBV5-5|.
TGTGCCAGCAGCTTAAGTGGGAGCCAAGAGACCCAGTACTTC
CASSLSGSQETQYF
>TRBD1|TRBJ2-6|TRBV5-4|.
TGTGCCAGCAGCCCCCAGGGGGCTGGGGCCAACGTCCTGACTTTC
CASSPQGAGANVLTF
>.|TRBJ2-3|TRBV7-2|.
TGTGCCAGCAGCTTTAAACCTAACACAGATACGCAGTATTTT
CASSFKPNTDTQYF
>TRBD2|TRBJ2-1|TRBV20-1|.
TGCAGTGCTAGTAAGACTATAGCGGGACTCTACAATGAGCAGTTCTTC
CSASKTIAGLYNEQFF
>.|TRBJ2-7|TRBV4-3|few
TGCGCCAGCAGCCAAGATCCCCGCAGTACCTACGAGCAGTACTTC
CASSQDPRSTYEQYF
>TRBD1|TRBJ1-6|TRBV27|.
TGTGCCAGCAGTTTCAGGGGGAATTCACCCCTCCACTTT
CASSFRGNSPLHF
>.|TRBJ1-2|TRBV5-1|.
TGCGCCAGCAGCTTGGACAGAAACTATGGCTACACCTTC
CASSLDRNYGYTF
>TRBD1|TRBJ1-1|TRBV4-2|.
TGTGCCAGCAGCCAAGGGGCGACAGGGACCACTGAAGCTTTCTTT
CASSQGATGTTEAFF
>TRBD2|TRBJ2-3|TRBV9|.
TGTGCCAGCGGTAGCGGGGGGGTCACAGATACGCAGTATTTT
CASGSGGVTDTQYF
>.|TRBJ1-2|TRBV7-2|few
TGTGCCAGCAGCTTAGATGACAGTAACTATGGCTACACCTTC
CASSLDDSNYGYTF
>.|TRBJ1-5|TRBV19|.
TGTGCCAGTTCCCAGGGTCATATCAATCAGCCCCAGCATTTT
CASSQGHINQPQHF
>.|TRBJ2-5|TRBV5-1|.
TGCGCCAGCACCCCATCCGACACCCAACGCACCCAGTACTTC
CASTPSDTQRTQYF
>.|TRBJ1-6|TRBV6-2/TRBV6-3|.
TGTGCCAGCAGTTACCCCCGGCGATTAGGACAAAATAATTCACCCCTCCACTTT
CASSYPRRLGQNNSPLHF
>TRBD2|TRBJ2-3|TRBV7-9|.
TGTGCCAGCAGCTTCTCCGGGACTAGCAGACCAGATACGCAGTATTTT
CASSFSGTSRPDTQYF
>.|TRBJ2-2|TRBV7-9|.
TGTGCCAGCAGCCCTAGTGGGGGGACCGGGGAGCTGTTTTTT
CASSPSGGTGELFF
>.|TRBJ1-5|TRBV12-3/TRBV12-4|.
TGTGCCAGCAGTTTTTCGGGGTTTCAGCCCCAGCATTTT
CASSFSGFQPQHF
>TRBD1|TRBJ1-2|TRBV5-1|once
TGCGCCAGCAGTCAAAGGGACAGGGGCTCCACAAATGGCTACACCTTC
CASSQRDRGSTNGYTF
>.|TRBJ1-6|TRBV7-7|.
TGTGCCAGCAGCTTAAGTGACAGTTTTTCACCCCTCCACTTT
CASSLSDSFSPLHF
>.|TRBJ1-5|TRBV19|.
TGTGCCAGTAGTATCCAAAGCCGGAGGGCCAATCAGCCCCAGCATTTT
CASSIQSRRANQPQHF